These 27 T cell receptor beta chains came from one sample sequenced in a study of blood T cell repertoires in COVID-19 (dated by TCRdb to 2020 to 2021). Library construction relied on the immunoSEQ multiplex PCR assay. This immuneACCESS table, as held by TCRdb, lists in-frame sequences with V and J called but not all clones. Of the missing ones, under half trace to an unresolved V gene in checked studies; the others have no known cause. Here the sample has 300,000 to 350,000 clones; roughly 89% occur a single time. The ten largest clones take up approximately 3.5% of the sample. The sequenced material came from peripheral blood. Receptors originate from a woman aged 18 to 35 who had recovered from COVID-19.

The DNA for the CDR3 is TGTGCCAGCAGCTTAGTAGGACAGGGCCCTAGGAAAGAGACCCAGTACTTC. Protein product: CASSLVGQGPRKETQYF. The chain has TRBV7-9 and TRBJ2-5; the match to TRBD1 covers 8 bases. The germline V gene encodes CDR1 SEHNR and CDR2 FQNEAQ (reference sequence). This CDR3 spans 17 amino acids. V lost 1 base, J lost 3 bases, and 10 bases stayed unmatched.

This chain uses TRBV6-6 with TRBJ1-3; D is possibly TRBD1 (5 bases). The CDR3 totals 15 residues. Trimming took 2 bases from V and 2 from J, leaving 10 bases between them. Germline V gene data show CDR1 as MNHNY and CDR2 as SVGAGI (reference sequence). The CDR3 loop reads CASSYGGGTGNTIYF. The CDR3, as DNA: TGTGCCAGCAGTTACGGGGGAGGGACTGGAAACACCATATATTTT.

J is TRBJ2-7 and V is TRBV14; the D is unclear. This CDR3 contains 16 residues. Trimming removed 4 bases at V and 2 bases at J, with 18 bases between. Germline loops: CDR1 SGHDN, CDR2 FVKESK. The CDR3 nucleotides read TGTGCCAGCAGCCGCCGTCGAACGCACAGTACCTACGAGCAGTACGTC. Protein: CASSRRRTHSTYEQYV.

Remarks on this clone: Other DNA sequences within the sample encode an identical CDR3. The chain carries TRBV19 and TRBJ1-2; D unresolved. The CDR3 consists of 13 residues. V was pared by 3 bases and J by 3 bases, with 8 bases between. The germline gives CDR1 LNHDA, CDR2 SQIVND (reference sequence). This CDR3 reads CASSISRYYGYTF. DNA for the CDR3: TGTGCCAGTAGTATCTCTCGGTACTATGGCTACACCTTC.

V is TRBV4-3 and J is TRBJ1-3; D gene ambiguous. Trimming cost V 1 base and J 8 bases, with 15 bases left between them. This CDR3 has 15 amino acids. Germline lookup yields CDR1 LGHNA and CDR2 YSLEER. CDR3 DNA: TGCGCCAGCAGCCAAGTGGGCACTAGAGCTGACACCATATATTTT. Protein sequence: CASSQVGTRADTIYF.

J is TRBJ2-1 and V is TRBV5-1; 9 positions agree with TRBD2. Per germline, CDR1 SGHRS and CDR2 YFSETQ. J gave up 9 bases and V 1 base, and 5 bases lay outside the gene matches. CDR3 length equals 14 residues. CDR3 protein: CASSLRLAGSEQFF. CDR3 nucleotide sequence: TGCGCCAGCAGCTTGCGGCTAGCGGGGAGTGAGCAGTTCTTC.

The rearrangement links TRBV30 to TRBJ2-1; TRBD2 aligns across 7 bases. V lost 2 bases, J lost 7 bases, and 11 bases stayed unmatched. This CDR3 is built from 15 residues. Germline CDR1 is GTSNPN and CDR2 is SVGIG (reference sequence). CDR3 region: CAWSHLADILNEQFF. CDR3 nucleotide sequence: TGTGCCTGGAGTCATCTAGCGGACATACTGAATGAGCAGTTCTTC.

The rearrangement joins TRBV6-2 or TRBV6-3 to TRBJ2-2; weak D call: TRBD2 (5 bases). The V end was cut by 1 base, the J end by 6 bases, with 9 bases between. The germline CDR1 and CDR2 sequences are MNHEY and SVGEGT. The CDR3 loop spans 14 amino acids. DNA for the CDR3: TGTGCCAGCAGTTACTTAGCGATGCCCGGGGAGCTGTTTTTT. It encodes CASSYLAMPGELFF.

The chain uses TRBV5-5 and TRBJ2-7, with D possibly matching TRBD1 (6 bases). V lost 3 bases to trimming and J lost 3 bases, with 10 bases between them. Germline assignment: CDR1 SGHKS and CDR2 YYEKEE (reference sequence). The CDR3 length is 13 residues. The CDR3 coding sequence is TGTGCCAGCAGCTACTACAGGGACTACGAGCAGTACGTC. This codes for CASSYYRDYEQYV.

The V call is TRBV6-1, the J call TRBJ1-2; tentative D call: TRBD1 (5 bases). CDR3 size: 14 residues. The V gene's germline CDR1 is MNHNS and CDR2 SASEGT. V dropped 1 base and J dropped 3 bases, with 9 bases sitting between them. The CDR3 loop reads CASSEGGGDYGYTF. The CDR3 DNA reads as TGTGCCAGCAGTGAAGGCGGGGGAGACTATGGCTACACCTTC.

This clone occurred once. The CDR3 region has the DNA TGTGCCAGCAGTGACAGCGGCCAAGAGACCCAGTACTTC. Translating gives CASSDSGQETQYF. V is TRBV6-1 and J is TRBJ2-5, with a weak D call TRBD2 (5 bases). The ends were cut back, 3 bases at V and 1 base at J, with 6 bases in the middle. The CDR3 sequence is 13 residues long. CDR1 MNHNS and CDR2 SASEGT come from the germline V gene.

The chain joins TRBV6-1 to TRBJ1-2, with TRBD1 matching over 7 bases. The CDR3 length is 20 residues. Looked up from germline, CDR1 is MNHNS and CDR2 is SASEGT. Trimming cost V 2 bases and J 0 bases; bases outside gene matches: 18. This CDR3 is CASSEFLYGTVTSTNYGYTF. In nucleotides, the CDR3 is TGTGCCAGCAGTGAATTCCTGTACGGGACAGTGACTTCGACTAACTATGGCTACACCTTC.

The CDR3 DNA sequence: TGTGCCAGCTCGTGGACTAGCGGGCTCCCCTACAATGAGCAGTTCTTC. It specifies CASSWTSGLPYNEQFF. V is TRBV18 and J is TRBJ2-1; 11 bases are a match to TRBD2. This CDR3 contains 16 residues. CDR1 and CDR2 (germline): KGHSH, LQKENI. Germline trimming cut 6 bases from V and 2 bases from J; bases unmatched to any gene: 6.

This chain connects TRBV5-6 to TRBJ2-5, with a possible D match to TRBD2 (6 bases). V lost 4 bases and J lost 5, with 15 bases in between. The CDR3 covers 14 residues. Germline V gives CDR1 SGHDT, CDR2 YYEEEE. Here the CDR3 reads CASSRWGVFETQYF. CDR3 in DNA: TGTGCCAGCAGCCGGTGGGGGGTCTTCGAGACCCAGTACTTC.

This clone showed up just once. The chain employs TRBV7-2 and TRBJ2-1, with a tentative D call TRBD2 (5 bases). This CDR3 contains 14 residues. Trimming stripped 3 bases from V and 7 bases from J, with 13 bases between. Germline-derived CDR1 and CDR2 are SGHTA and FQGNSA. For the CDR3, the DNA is TGTGCCAGCAGCTTGCCTGGCGGGCGGAATGAGCAGTTCTTC. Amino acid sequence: CASSLPGGRNEQFF. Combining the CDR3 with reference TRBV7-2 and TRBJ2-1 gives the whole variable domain GAGVSQSPSNKVTEKGKDVELRCDPISGHTALYWYRQSLGQGLEFLIYFQGNSAPDKSGLPSDRFSAERTGGSVSTLTIQRTQQEDSAVYLCASSLPGGRNEQFFGPGTRLTVL.

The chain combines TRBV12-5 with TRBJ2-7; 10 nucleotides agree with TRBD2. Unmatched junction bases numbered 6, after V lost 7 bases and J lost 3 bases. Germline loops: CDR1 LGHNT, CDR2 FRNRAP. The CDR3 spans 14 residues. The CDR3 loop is CASVAGGTNYEQYV. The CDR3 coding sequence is TGTGCTAGTGTAGCGGGAGGAACCAACTACGAGCAGTACGTC.

The DNA for the CDR3 is TGTGCCAGCAGTCCCGGGACAGGGATCTACGAGCAGTACGTC. This codes for CASSPGTGIYEQYV. This chain connects TRBV6-6 to TRBJ2-7; 9 nucleotides match TRBD1. V was pared by 5 bases and J by 3 bases, with 5 bases of the junction left unmatched. There are 14 residues in the CDR3. Germline V gives CDR1 MNHNY, CDR2 SVGAGI (reference sequence).

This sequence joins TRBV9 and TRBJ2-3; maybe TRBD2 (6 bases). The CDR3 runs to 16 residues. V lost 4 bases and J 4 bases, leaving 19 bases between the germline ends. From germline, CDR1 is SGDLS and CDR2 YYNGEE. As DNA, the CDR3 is TGTGCCAGCAGCTTATCAGGTGCGGGATTGGCAGATACGCAGTATTTT. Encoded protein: CASSLSGAGLADTQYF.

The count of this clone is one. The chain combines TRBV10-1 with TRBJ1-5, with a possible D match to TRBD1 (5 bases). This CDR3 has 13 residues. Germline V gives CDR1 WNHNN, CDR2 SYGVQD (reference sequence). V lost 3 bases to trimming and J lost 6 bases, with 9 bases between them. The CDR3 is CASSDGGSQPQHF. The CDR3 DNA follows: TGCGCCAGCAGTGATGGGGGGAGTCAGCCCCAGCATTTT.

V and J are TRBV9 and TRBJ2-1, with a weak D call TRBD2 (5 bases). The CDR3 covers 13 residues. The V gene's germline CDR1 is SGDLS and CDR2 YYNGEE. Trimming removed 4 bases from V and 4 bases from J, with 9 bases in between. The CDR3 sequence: CASSLGDYNEQFF. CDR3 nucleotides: TGTGCCAGCAGCCTCGGGGATTACAATGAGCAGTTCTTC.

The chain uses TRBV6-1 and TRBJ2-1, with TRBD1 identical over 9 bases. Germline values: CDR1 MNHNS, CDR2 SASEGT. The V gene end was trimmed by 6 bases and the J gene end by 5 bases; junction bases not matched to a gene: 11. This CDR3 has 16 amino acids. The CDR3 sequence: CASRETGTGKDNEQFF. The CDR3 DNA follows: TGTGCCAGCAGAGAAACCGGGACAGGGAAGGACAATGAGCAGTTCTTC.

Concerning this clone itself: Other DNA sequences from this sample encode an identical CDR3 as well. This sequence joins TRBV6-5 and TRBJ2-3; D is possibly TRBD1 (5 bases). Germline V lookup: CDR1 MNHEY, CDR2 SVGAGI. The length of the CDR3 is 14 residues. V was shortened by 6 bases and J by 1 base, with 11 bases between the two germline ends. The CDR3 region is CASRQGTGTDTQYF. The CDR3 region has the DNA TGTGCCAGCAGGCAGGGTACTGGCACAGATACGCAGTATTTT.

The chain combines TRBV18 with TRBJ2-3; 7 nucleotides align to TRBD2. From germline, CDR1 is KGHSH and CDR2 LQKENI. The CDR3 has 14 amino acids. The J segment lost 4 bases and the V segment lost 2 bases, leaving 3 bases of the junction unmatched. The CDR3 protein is CASSPTGLADTQYF. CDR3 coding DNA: TGTGCCAGCTCACCAACAGGACTAGCAGATACGCAGTATTTT.

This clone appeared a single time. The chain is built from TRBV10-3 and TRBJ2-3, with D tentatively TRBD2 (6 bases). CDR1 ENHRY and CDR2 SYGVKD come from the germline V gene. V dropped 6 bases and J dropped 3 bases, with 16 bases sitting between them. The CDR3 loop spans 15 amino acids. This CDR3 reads CAIRDPGVGTDTQYF. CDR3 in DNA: TGTGCCATCAGAGACCCGGGAGTAGGGACAGATACGCAGTATTTT.

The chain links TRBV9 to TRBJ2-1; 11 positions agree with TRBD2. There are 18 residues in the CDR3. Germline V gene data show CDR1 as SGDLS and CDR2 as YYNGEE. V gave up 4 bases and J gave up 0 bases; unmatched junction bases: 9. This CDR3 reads CASSHGLAGPSSYNEQFF. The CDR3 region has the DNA TGTGCCAGCAGCCATGGACTAGCGGGCCCGAGCTCCTACAATGAGCAGTTCTTC.

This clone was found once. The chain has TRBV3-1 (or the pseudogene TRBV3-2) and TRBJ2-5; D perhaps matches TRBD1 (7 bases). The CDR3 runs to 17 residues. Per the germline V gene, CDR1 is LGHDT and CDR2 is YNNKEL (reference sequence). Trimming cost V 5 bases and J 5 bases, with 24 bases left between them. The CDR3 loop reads CASSGGTVSPRDETQYF. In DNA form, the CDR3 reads TGTGCCAGCAGCGGAGGGACAGTCTCTCCTCGGGATGAGACCCAGTACTTC.

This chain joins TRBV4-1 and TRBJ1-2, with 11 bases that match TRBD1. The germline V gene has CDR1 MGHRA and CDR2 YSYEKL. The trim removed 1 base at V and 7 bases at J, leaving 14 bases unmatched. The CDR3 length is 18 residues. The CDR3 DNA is TGCGCCAGCAGCCAAGTAATTGGCGGGACAGGGGGTTCCTCTGGCTACACCTTC. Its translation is CASSQVIGGTGGSSGYTF.